The 25 T cell receptor beta chains reported below all come from one sample, sequenced in a study of blood T cell repertoires in COVID-19. The protocol was immunoSEQ multiplex PCR, while the TCRdb copy is restricted to in-frame clones and leaves out a portion. The data show fewer than 250,000 clones, around 87% seen once. Sequenced sample: PBMCs or T cells enriched from blood (not recorded which). The receptors derive from a woman in her forties in a cohort exposed to, infected with or recovered from COVID-19 (not recorded which).

V and J are TRBV24-1 and TRBJ1-1; 11 bases match TRBD1. This CDR3 has 14 amino acids. Germline V gene data show CDR1 as KGHDR and CDR2 as SFDVKD. Trimming removed 7 bases from V and 9 bases from J; junction bases left unmatched: 9. In DNA form, the CDR3 reads TGTGCCACCAGGATAGGACAGGGGGCGCTTCAAGCTTTCTTT. Translation gives CATRIGQGALQAFF.

This chain links TRBV5-1 with TRBJ1-6, with 10 bases aligning to TRBD1. Per germline, CDR1 SGHRS and CDR2 YFSETQ. CDR3 length equals 16 residues. With V trimmed by 1 base and J by 6 bases, 4 bases remained unmatched. This CDR3 is CASSLYRQGANSPLHF. CDR3 sequence (DNA): TGCGCCAGCAGCTTGTATAGACAGGGGGCTAATTCACCCCTCCACTTT.

The V and J genes are TRBV5-1 and TRBJ2-1; D not certain. The V gene lost 6 bases and the J gene lost 10 bases, with 20 bases spanning the gap. Germline V lookup: CDR1 SGHRS, CDR2 YFSETQ. CDR3 length: 14 residues. The CDR3 DNA reads as TGCGCCAGCACCCATCCCTCCCACCCCGGGGAGCAGTTCTTC. Protein sequence: CASTHPSHPGEQFF.

V gene TRBV6-5 combines with J gene TRBJ1-1, with D perhaps matching TRBD1 (5 bases). CDR3 length equals 14 residues. Trimming took 4 bases from V and 0 from J, leaving 9 bases between them. Germline V gene lookup returns CDR1 MNHEY and CDR2 SVGAGI. CDR3 nucleotides: TGTGCCAGCAGTTCGGGGGTCATGAACACTGAAGCTTTCTTT. Translation gives CASSSGVMNTEAFF.

The rearrangement links TRBV7-9 to TRBJ1-6; 8 nucleotides agree with TRBD1. CDR1 and CDR2 from the germline V gene are SEHNR and FQNEAQ (reference sequence). Germline trimming cut 5 bases from V and 8 bases from J; bases unmatched to any gene: 8. The CDR3 covers 15 residues. The DNA of the CDR3 is TGTGCCAGCAGCAGCCCGGACAGGGTTGATTCACCCCTCCACTTT. Translating gives CASSSPDRVDSPLHF.

This rearrangement joins TRBV7-9 to TRBJ1-1; TRBD1 aligns across 8 bases. The germline V gene encodes CDR1 SEHNR and CDR2 FQNEAQ (reference sequence). The CDR3 consists of 15 residues. V was pared by 5 bases and J by 1 base, with 6 bases of the junction left unmatched. Here the CDR3 DNA reads TGTGCCAGCAGCCCGACAGGGGTGGGGAACACTGAAGCTTTCTTT. Protein: CASSPTGVGNTEAFF.

The rearrangement uses TRBV9 and TRBJ2-7, with D maybe TRBD2 (6 bases). This CDR3 has 16 amino acids. Germline CDR1 is SGDLS and CDR2 is YYNGEE. Trimming took off 0 bases at V and 4 bases at J, with 17 bases between the two ends. CDR3 in DNA: TGTGCCAGCAGCGTAGCCTCTAGCGCCCCGGTATACGAGCAGTACTTC. Its protein is CASSVASSAPVYEQYF.

This chain connects TRBV29-1 to TRBJ2-3, with TRBD1 matching 10 bases. The V gene's germline CDR1 is SQVTM and CDR2 ANQGSEA. This CDR3 has 17 residues. J was trimmed by 4 bases and V by 5 bases; bases with no gene match: 15. DNA of the CDR3: TGCAGCGTTTCGACCTCCGGGACAGGGGTCGTTTCAGATACGCAGTATTTT. It encodes CSVSTSGTGVVSDTQYF.

The rearrangement uses TRBV9 and TRBJ1-1, with D unresolved. The CDR3 sequence is 14 residues long. Per the germline V gene, CDR1 is SGDLS and CDR2 is YYNGEE. The V and J ends lost 0 bases and 0 bases respectively, with 6 bases between them. The CDR3 bases are TGTGCCAGCAGCGTAGTTACGGTGAACACTGAAGCTTTCTTT. Translated, it gives CASSVVTVNTEAFF.

The chain uses TRBV9 and TRBJ2-3; D is possibly TRBD2 (6 bases). In germline, CDR1 is SGDLS, CDR2 YYNGEE. CDR3 length: 15 residues. Trimming removed 6 bases at V and 4 bases at J, with 18 bases between. This CDR3 is CASTEDSGTSDTQYF. The CDR3 DNA reads as TGTGCCAGCACTGAGGATTCCGGGACTTCAGATACGCAGTATTTT.

V and J are TRBV9 and TRBJ1-1, with a weak D call TRBD1 (6 bases). From germline, CDR1 is SGDLS and CDR2 YYNGEE. The CDR3 spans 13 residues. V gave up 4 bases and J gave up 5 bases, with 12 bases separating them. CDR3 residues: CASSPRGGTEAFF. The CDR3 DNA sequence: TGTGCCAGCAGCCCTAGGGGGGGGACTGAAGCTTTCTTT.

The chain is built from TRBV19 and TRBJ1-2; no definite D call. This CDR3 is 13 amino acids long. Germline CDR1 reads LNHDA; CDR2 reads SQIVND (reference sequence). V shed 5 bases and J shed 4 bases, with 11 bases lying between them. The CDR3 DNA reads as TGTGCCAGTAGTTCTCAGACTGGCTATGGCTACACCTTC. Translated, it gives CASSSQTGYGYTF.

This clone has only one observation. This chain uses TRBV4-3 with TRBJ1-2, with D hard to call. V was clipped by 1 base and J by 4 bases, with 13 bases between them. CDR3 size: 15 residues. Per germline, CDR1 LGHNA and CDR2 YSLEER. The CDR3 sequence is CASSQVGVGIYGYTF. CDR3 nucleotides: TGCGCCAGCAGCCAAGTCGGGGTAGGGATCTATGGCTACACCTTC.

V gene TRBV6-5 combines with J gene TRBJ2-3; maybe TRBD2 (5 bases). Germline values: CDR1 MNHEY, CDR2 SVGAGI. The CDR3 runs 15 residues. Trimming took off 0 bases at V and 1 base at J, with 8 bases between the two ends. This chain's CDR3 is CASSYSAGRTDTQYF. The CDR3 DNA reads as TGTGCCAGCAGTTACTCTGCGGGCCGCACAGATACGCAGTATTTT.

The chain's CDR3 is CASSSTGQGGEKLFF. In DNA, the CDR3 is TGTGCCAGCAGCTCAACGGGACAGGGCGGTGAAAAACTGTTTTTT. This sequence joins TRBV7-2 and TRBJ1-4, with 9 bases identical to TRBD1. Germline loops: CDR1 SGHTA, CDR2 FQGNSA. V shed 4 bases, J shed 7 bases, and the junction held 7 bases outside the gene matches. The CDR3 loop spans 15 amino acids.

The chain carries TRBV4-2 and TRBJ1-1; D unclear. V was trimmed by 0 bases and J by 4 bases, leaving 9 bases between them. The CDR3 sequence is 14 residues long. Germline values: CDR1 LGHNA, CDR2 YNFKEQ. The CDR3 protein is CASSQDEVSTEAFF. CDR3 DNA sequence: TGTGCCAGCAGCCAAGACGAGGTGAGCACTGAAGCTTTCTTT.

The chain has TRBV2 and TRBJ1-1; 10 bases agree with TRBD1. CDR1 and CDR2 (germline): SNHLY, FYNNEI. The CDR3 has 13 amino acids. Losses at the gene ends were 6 bases for V and 7 bases for J; bases not matched to a gene: 5. The DNA for the CDR3 is TGTGCCAGCAGCGGGGGACAGGGGCGTGAAGCTTTCTTT. Its protein product is CASSGGQGREAFF.

V and J are TRBV27 and TRBJ2-1, with 7 positions matching TRBD1. Germline V lookup: CDR1 MNHEY, CDR2 SMNVEV (reference sequence). This CDR3 comprises 14 residues. V trimming: 5 bases; J trimming: 3 bases; junction bases outside the gene matches: 4. The CDR3 DNA is TGTGCCAGCAGTCGACAGGGTCGCTACAATGAGCAGTTCTTC. It is translated as CASSRQGRYNEQFF.

The chain recombines TRBV5-6 with TRBJ1-6; perhaps TRBD1 as D (6 bases). This CDR3 region has 15 residues. V was trimmed by 4 bases and J by 1 base, leaving 9 bases between them. The germline gives CDR1 SGHDT, CDR2 YYEEEE. The CDR3 region is CASSLDRSYNSPLHF. CDR3 in DNA: TGTGCCAGCAGCCTAGACAGGTCCTATAATTCACCCCTCCACTTT.

The chain couples TRBV12-3 or TRBV12-4 to TRBJ2-5; perhaps TRBD2 as D (6 bases). V lost 2 bases, J lost 5 bases, and 9 bases lay in between. This CDR3 is 13 amino acids long. CDR3 residues: CASSLSGGETQYF. The CDR3 DNA reads as TGTGCCAGCAGTTTATCTGGGGGGGAGACCCAGTACTTC.

The V call is TRBV6-5, the J call TRBJ1-5; D is possibly TRBD1 (5 bases). CDR1 and CDR2 from the germline V gene are MNHEY and SVGAGI. Trimming stripped 0 bases from V and 3 bases from J, with 9 bases between. There are 15 residues in the CDR3. The CDR3 here is CASSYSGGVNQPQHF. Written as DNA, the CDR3 is TGTGCCAGCAGTTACTCGGGAGGGGTCAATCAGCCCCAGCATTTT.

The rearrangement uses TRBV11-2 and TRBJ2-3, with TRBD2 identical over 12 bases. Trimming cost V 0 bases and J 8 bases; bases outside gene matches: 9. CDR3 length: 17 amino acids. Germline V gives CDR1 SGHAT, CDR2 FQNNGV. CDR3 in amino acids: CASSLDWLAGGLGTQYF. The CDR3 nucleotides read TGTGCCAGCAGCTTAGATTGGCTAGCGGGAGGGCTGGGTACGCAGTATTTT.

The chain recombines TRBV11-2 with TRBJ2-1, with D tentatively TRBD1 (6 bases). The CDR3 spans 13 residues. Looked up from germline, CDR1 is SGHAT and CDR2 is FQNNGV. The V and J ends lost 4 bases and 7 bases respectively, with 11 bases between them. Written as DNA, the CDR3 is TGTGCCAGCAGCTCGTGGACAGTGAATGAGCAGTTCTTC. Amino acids: CASSSWTVNEQFF.

The chain couples TRBV25-1 to TRBJ2-2; 9 bases agree with TRBD1. The ends lost 7 bases at V and 4 bases at J; junction bases unmatched: 10. Germline CDR1 and CDR2: MGHDK and SYGVNS. The CDR3 covers 16 residues. The DNA for the CDR3 is TGTGCCAGCACTCCCCGGGACAGGGCCCTCACCGGGGAGCTGTTTTTT. It translates to CASTPRDRALTGELFF.

The chain joins TRBV11-3 to TRBJ2-3; 8 bases are a match to TRBD2. Germline CDR1 is SGHNT and CDR2 is YENEEA. Trimming took 4 bases from V and 2 from J; bases not matched to a gene: 8. The CDR3 totals 16 residues. The CDR3 DNA is TGTGCCAGCAGCTCCCCCCGGGAGGGCCCCACAGATACGCAGTATTTT. The encoded protein is CASSSPREGPTDTQYF.